Sequencing of this T cell receptor (beta chain) was carried out in a study of blood T cells in healthy people across ages. Overall study context: In model experiments, template switching was able to capture about one barcoded beta molecule for every two T cells that were present.

A J-beta primer mix and a sample-barcoded 5' primer were used in a second PCR of about 7 to 12 cycles. A single record per CDR3 protein comes from TCRdb applying MiXCR to the 5' RACE reads. Of over 1,300,000 distinct CDR3 sequences in the sample, 59% were seen once. The sample providers were healthy Caucasian people from Russia, aged about 6 to 90. At least 7 million PBMCs were isolated per sample. The CDR3 consists of 14 residues. Points on this clonotype: Its antigen is not known.

General study points: Observed TCR beta diversity showed a strong correlation with the percentage of naive T cells as measured by flow cytometry.

This chain uses TRBV21-1 with TRBJ1-2; the listed D gene, TRBD1, was not tested against the DNA. TRBV21-1 is noted as a pseudogene. The sample was blood. The sequence came from a man younger than 30 in good health. As DNA, the CDR3 is TGTGCCAGCAGCAAAGAGAGGGGGTCGGGTGGCTACACCTTC. Translation: CASSKERGSGGYTF.